Listed below are T cell receptor beta chains from one sample, sequenced in a study of human CD4 T cells and Enterobacteriaceae. Assay: immunoSEQ multiplex PCR; the TCRdb copy retains only in-frame clones and omits some. The sample includes tens of thousands of clones, 70% to 85% of them seen just once. The sample was memory CD4+ T cells from blood. The receptor set was obtained from a human donor in good health. The CDR3 runs from the conserved cysteine through the conserved F or W. D genes are given only for firm matches. A row's size may be missing; if present it is once, few, many or a size class.

TRBJ2-7	TRBV5-1	-	TRBD1	CASSSGTGDYEQYF	TGCGCCAGCAGCTCCGGGACAGGGGATTACGAGCAGTACTTC
TRBJ2-7	TRBV14	-	TRBD1	CASSPITGGYEQYF	TGTGCCAGCAGCCCCATAACAGGGGGCTACGAGCAGTACTTC
TRBJ1-2	TRBV19	once	-	CASSIPGLDGYTF	TGTGCCAGTAGTATCCCAGGGTTGGATGGCTACACCTTC
TRBJ1-3	TRBV7-9	-	-	CASSLERPRNTIYF	TGTGCCAGCAGCTTAGAGAGACCGCGAAACACCATATATTTT
TRBJ1-2	TRBV30	-	-	CAWSVMGLEGGGYTF	TGTGCCTGGAGTGTAATGGGCCTCGAGGGAGGCGGCTACACCTTC
TRBJ2-6	TRBV4-2	once	-	CASSQDVVLGANVLTF	TGTGCCAGCAGCCAAGATGTAGTCCTTGGGGCCAACGTCCTGACTTTC
TRBJ2-7	TRBV6-5	-	-	CASRRSQGYYEQYF	TGTGCCAGCAGACGAAGTCAGGGCTACTACGAGCAGTACTTC
TRBJ2-3	TRBV7-3	-	-	CASSLDGKITDTQYF	TGTGCCAGCAGCTTGGACGGGAAAATCACAGATACGCAGTATTTT
TRBJ1-4	TRBV5-1	few	-	CASSVTGGGEKLFF	TGCGCCAGCAGCGTGACAGGTGGTGGGGAAAAACTGTTTTTT
TRBJ1-6	TRBV10-2	-	TRBD1	CASSAGTGNSPLHF	TGCGCCAGCAGTGCCGGGACAGGGAATTCACCCCTCCACTTT
TRBJ2-7	TRBV6-1	once	-	CASRELKVGEQYF	TGTGCCAGCAGGGAGTTAAAAGTGGGGGAGCAGTACTTC
TRBJ2-2	TRBV10-3	-	TRBD1	CAIPKSTGGLTGELFF	TGTGCCATCCCAAAGTCGACAGGGGGGCTGACCGGGGAGCTGTTTTTT
TRBJ2-7	TRBV9	-	-	CASSPSPGDEQYF	TGTGCCAGCAGCCCCTCGCCTGGGGACGAGCAGTACTTC
TRBJ2-6	TRBV19	-	-	CASTALNRVGANVLTF	TGTGCCAGCACCGCCCTCAATAGGGTCGGGGCCAACGTCCTGACTTTC
TRBJ1-5	TRBV5-4	-	-	CASSLGRGQPQHF	TGTGCCAGCAGCTTGGGCAGGGGCCAGCCCCAGCATTTT